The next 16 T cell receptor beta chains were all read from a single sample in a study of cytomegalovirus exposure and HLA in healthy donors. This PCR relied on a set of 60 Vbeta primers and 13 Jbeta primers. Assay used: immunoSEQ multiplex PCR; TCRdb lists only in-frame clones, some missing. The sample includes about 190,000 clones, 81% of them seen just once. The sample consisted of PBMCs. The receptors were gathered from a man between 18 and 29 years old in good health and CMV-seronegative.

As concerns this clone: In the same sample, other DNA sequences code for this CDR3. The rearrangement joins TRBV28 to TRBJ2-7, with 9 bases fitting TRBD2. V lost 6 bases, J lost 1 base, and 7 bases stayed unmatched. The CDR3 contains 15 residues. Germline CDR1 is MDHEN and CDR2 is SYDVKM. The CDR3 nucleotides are TGTGCCAGCAGCCCCGGGACTAGCTTTTCCTACGAGCAGTACTTC. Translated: CASSPGTSFSYEQYF.

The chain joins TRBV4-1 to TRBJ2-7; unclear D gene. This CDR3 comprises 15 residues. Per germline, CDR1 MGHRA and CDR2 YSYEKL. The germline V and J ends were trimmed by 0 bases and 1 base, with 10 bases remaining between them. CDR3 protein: CASSQENTLSYEQYF. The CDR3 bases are TGCGCCAGCAGCCAAGAAAACACGTTATCCTACGAGCAGTACTTC.

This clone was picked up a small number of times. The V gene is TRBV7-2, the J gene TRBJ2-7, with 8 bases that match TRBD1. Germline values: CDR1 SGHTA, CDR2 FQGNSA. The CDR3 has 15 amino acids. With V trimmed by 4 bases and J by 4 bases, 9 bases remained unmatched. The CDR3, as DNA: TGTGCCAGCAGCTCAACTAGCACAGGGGGGTACGAGCAGTACTTC. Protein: CASSSTSTGGYEQYF.

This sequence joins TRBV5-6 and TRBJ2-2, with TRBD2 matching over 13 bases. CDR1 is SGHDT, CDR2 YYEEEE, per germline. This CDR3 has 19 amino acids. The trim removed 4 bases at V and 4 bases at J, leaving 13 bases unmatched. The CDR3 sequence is CASSRTDVLAGGRTGELFF. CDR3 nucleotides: TGTGCCAGCAGCCGAACCGATGTACTAGCGGGAGGGCGCACCGGGGAGCTGTTTTTT.

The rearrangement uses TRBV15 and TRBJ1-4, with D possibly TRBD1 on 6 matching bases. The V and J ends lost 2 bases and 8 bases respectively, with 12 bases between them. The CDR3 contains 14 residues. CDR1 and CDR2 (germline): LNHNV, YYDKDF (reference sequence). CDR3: CATSRRGAEEKLFF. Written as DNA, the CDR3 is TGTGCCACCAGCAGACGGGGGGCGGAGGAAAAACTGTTTTTT. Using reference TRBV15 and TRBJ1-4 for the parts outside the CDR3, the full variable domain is DAMVIQNPRYQVTQFGKPVTLSCSQTLNHNVMYWYQQKSSQAPKLLFHYYDKDFNNEADTPDNFQSRRPNTSFCFLDIRSPGLGDTAMYLCATSRRGAEEKLFFGSGTQLSVL.

The chain's CDR3 is CASSLPGAGHEQYF. Here the CDR3 DNA reads TGTGCCAGCAGCTTGCCAGGAGCGGGGCACGAGCAGTACTTC. This chain joins TRBV5-4 and TRBJ2-7; 7 bases agree with TRBD2. This CDR3 has 14 residues. Per the germline V gene, CDR1 is SGHNT and CDR2 is YYREEE (reference sequence). Losses at the gene ends were 1 base for V and 5 bases for J; bases not matched to a gene: 6.

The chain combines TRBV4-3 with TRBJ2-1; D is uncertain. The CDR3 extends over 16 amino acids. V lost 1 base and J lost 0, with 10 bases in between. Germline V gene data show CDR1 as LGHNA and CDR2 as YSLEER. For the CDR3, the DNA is TGCGCCAGCAGCCAAGCACTTCTGAGCTCCTACAATGAGCAGTTCTTC. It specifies CASSQALLSSYNEQFF.

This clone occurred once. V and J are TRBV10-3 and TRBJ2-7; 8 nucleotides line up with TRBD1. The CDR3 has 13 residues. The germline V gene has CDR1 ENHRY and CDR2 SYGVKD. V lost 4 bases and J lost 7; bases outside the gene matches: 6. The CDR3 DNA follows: TGTGCCATCAGTGGCAGGGGGCTTTGGGAGCAGTACTTC. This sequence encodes CAISGRGLWEQYF.

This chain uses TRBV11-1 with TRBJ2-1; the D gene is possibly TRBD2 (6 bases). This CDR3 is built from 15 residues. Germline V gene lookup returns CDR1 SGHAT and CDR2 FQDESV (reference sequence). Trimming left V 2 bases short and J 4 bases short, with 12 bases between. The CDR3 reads CASSLLGGQYNEQFF. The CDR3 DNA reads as TGTGCCAGCAGCTTACTGGGAGGACAATACAATGAGCAGTTCTTC.

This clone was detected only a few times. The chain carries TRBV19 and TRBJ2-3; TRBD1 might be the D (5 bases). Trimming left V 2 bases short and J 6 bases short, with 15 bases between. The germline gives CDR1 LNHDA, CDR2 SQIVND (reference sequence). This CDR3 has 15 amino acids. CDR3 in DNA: TGTGCCAGTAGTATATCAGGGCAGGGCCAGGATACGCAGTATTTT. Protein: CASSISGQGQDTQYF.

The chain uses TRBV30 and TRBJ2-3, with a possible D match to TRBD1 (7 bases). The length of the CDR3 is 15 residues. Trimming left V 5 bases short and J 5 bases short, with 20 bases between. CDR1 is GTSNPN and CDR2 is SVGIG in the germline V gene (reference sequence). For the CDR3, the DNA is TGTGCCTGGGAGGGGGCAGGGGGGATACTAGATACGCAGTATTTT. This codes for CAWEGAGGILDTQYF.

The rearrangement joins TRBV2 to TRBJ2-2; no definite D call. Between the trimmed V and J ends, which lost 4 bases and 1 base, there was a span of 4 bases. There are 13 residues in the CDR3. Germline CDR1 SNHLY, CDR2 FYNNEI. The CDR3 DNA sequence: TGTGCCAGCAGTGTCGGGAACACCGGGGAGCTGTTTTTT. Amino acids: CASSVGNTGELFF.

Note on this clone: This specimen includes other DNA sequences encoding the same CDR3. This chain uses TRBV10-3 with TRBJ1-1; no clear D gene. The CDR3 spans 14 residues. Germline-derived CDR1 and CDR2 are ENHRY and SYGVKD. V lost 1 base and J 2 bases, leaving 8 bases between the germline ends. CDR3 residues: CAISELLKNTEAFF. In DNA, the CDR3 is TGTGCCATCAGTGAGTTACTTAAAAACACTGAAGCTTTCTTT.

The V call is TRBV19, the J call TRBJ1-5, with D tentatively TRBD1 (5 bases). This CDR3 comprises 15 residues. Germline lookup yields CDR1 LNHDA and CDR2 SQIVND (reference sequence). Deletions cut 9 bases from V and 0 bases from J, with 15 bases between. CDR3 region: CASVSREGSNQPQHF. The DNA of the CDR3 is TGTGCCAGCGTAAGCAGGGAGGGTAGCAATCAGCCCCAGCATTTT.

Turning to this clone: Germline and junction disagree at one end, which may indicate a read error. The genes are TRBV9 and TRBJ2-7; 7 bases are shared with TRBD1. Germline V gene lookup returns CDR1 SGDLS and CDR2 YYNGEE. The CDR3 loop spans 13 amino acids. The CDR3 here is CASSLGDSYEQCF. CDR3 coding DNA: TGTGCCAGCAGCCTTGGGGACAGCTACGAGCAGTGCTTC.

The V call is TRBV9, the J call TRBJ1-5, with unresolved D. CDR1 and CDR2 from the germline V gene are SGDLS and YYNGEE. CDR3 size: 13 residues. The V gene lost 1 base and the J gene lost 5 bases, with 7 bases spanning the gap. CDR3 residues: CASSVSIDQPQHF. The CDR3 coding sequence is TGTGCCAGCAGCGTAAGCATAGATCAGCCCCAGCATTTT.